This TCR beta chain was profiled in a study of response to subunit inactivated influenza vaccine. TCRdb analysed the RT-PCR reads with MiXCR anew, one entry per CDR3 protein. The table records 170,000 or so distinct CDR3 sequences, roughly 10% of them present only once. This clonotype was counted ten times or more. Its antigen remains unknown. The germline gives CDR1 MNHNS, CDR2 SASEGT. With 4 bases clipped from V and 8 bases from J, the junction kept 5 bases outside the gene matches. This CDR3 contains 14 residues. Study-wide results and caveats: With each seasonal influenza vaccination, the authors suggested, few new T cells are recruited.

The rearrangement links TRBV6-1 to TRBJ2-1; 10 positions match TRBD1. This material consisted of CD8+ T cells sorted from PBMCs, taken approximately 25 months after vaccination. This receptor was identified in a man between 50 and 75 years old who received an inactivated influenza vaccine. In DNA, the CDR3 is TGTGCCAGCAGTGTGGGACAGGGGCTAGATGAGCAGTTCTTC. The encoded protein is CASSVGQGLDEQFF.